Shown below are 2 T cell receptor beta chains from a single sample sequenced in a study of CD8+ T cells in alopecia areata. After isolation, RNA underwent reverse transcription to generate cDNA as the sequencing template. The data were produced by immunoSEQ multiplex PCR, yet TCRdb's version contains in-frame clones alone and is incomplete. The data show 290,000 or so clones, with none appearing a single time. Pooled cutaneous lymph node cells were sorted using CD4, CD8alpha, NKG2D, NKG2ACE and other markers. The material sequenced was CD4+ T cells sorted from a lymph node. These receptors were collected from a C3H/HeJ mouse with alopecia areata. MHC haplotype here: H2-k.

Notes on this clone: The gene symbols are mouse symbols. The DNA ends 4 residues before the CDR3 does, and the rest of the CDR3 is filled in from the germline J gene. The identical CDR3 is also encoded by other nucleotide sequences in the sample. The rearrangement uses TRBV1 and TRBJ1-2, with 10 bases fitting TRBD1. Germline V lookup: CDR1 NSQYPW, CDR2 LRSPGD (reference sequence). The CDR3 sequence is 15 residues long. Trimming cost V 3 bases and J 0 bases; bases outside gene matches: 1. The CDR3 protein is CTCSAGQGANSDYTF. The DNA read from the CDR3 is TGCACCTGCAGTGCCGGACAGGGGGCAAACTCC.

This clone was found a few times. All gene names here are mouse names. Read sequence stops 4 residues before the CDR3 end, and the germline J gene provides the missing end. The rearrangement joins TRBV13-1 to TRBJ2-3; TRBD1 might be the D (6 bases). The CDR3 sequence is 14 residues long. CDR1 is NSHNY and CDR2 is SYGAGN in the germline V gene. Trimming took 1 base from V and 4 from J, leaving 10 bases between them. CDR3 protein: CASSDRRGSETLYF. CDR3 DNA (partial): TGTGCCAGCAGTGATCGCAGGGGCTCAGAA.